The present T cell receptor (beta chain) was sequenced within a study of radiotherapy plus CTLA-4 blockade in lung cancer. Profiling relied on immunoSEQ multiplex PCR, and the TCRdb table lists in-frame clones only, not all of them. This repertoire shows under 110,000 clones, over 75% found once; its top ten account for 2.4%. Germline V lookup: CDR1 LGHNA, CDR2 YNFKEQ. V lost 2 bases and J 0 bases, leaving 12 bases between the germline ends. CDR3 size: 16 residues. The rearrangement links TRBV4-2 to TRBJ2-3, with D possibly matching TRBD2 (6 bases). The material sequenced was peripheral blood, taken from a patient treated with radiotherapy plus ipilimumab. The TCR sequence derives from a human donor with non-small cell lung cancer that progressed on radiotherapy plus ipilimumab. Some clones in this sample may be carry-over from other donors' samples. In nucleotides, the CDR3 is TGTGCCAGCAGCCAAATCGGCGGGGTGAGCACAGATACGCAGTATTTT. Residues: CASSQIGGVSTDTQYF.